This is a list of T cell receptor beta chains from one sample in a study of cytomegalovirus exposure and HLA in healthy donors. Data came from immunoSEQ multiplex PCR; TCRdb stores just in-frame clones and leaves some out. This sample has some 60,000 clones; about 84% occur once, and the top ten carry almost 6%. Material: PBMCs. These TCRs come from a male donor in good health and CMV-seronegative. The CDR3 runs from the conserved cysteine through the conserved F or W. The D gene is left open where the match is weak. Rows may omit the clone size; those that give it use once, few, many or a size class.

clone size	D gene	V gene	J gene	CDR3 DNA	CDR3 protein
NA	TRBD1	TRBV7-2	TRBJ1-5	TGTGCCAGCACCCAGGGACAGGGCGGTCAGCCCCAGCATTTT	CASTQGQGGQPQHF
NA	NA	TRBV18	TRBJ2-5	TGTGCCAGCTCACTGCGGCTTGAGGAGACCCAGTACTTC	CASSLRLEETQYF
NA	NA	TRBV4-3	TRBJ1-2	TGCGCCAGCAGCCCCGACTCAGGGAATCTCTATGGCTACACCTTC	CASSPDSGNLYGYTF
few	NA	TRBV5-1	TRBJ2-7	TGCGCCAGCAGCACAACTAGTTACGAGCAGTACTTC	CASSTTSYEQYF
NA	NA	TRBV15	TRBJ2-2	TGTGCCACCAGCAGCATGAGGTTGAGGGCGAACACCGGGGAGCTGTTTTTT	CATSSMRLRANTGELFF
NA	TRBD2	TRBV7-9	TRBJ2-1	TGTGCCAGCAGCCCGGGGGGATGGCGCGCTGAGCAGTTCTTC	CASSPGGWRAEQFF
NA	NA	TRBV4-3	TRBJ2-7	TGCGCCAGCAGCCATGGAGGGTACGAGCAGTACTTC	CASSHGGYEQYF
NA	NA	TRBV6-1	TRBJ2-2	TGTGCCAGCACCAAAGGAGGACAGATCACCGGGGAGCTGTTTTTT	CASTKGGQITGELFF
NA	TRBD1	TRBV5-1	TRBJ1-4	TGCGCCAGCAGACAGGGGGAGGCTAATGAAAAACTGTTTTTT	CASRQGEANEKLFF
NA	TRBD1	TRBV6-4	TRBJ1-6	TGTGCCAGCAGTGACACCGGGACAGGGGTGTCCCCCCTCCACTTT	CASSDTGTGVSPLHF
NA	NA	TRBV7-9	TRBJ1-1	TGTGCCAGCAGCTTAGGTTGGGCGAACACTGAAGCTTTCTTT	CASSLGWANTEAFF
NA	TRBD2	TRBV11-3	TRBJ2-3	TGTGCCAGCAGCTTTGGTGGGGGGGATCGGACAGATACGCAGTATTTT	CASSFGGGDRTDTQYF
NA	NA	TRBV9	TRBJ2-2	TGTGCCAGCAGCCCCCGTACTGACGACAGGTTTTCTGGGGAGCTGTTTTTT	CASSPRTDDRFSGELFF
few	TRBD1	TRBV6-4	TRBJ1-2	TGTGCCAGCAGTGACCCCGGACAGGGAGAGGGTGGCTACACCTTC	CASSDPGQGEGGYTF
NA	TRBD2	TRBV6-4	TRBJ2-3	TGTGCCAGCAGTGACTTCGGCGGGGGGGGCACAGATACGCAGTATTTT	CASSDFGGGGTDTQYF
few	TRBD1	TRBV5-6	TRBJ1-2	TGTGCCAGCAGCCTGACCCCCGGGACAGGGTACCTGGGCTACACCTTC	CASSLTPGTGYLGYTF
NA	NA	TRBV9	TRBJ1-3	TGTGCCAGCAGCGAGTTGGACATCCCCTCTGGAAACACCATATATTTT	CASSELDIPSGNTIYF
NA	TRBD2	TRBV5-1	TRBJ2-2	TGCGCCAGCAGCTTGGTTAGCGGGGGGAACACCGGGGAGCTGTTTTTT	CASSLVSGGNTGELFF
NA	TRBD1	TRBV7-2	TRBJ2-1	TGTGCCAGCAGCACACGATGGACAGGTGATGAGCAGTTCTTC	CASSTRWTGDEQFF
NA	TRBD1	TRBV11-2	TRBJ2-7	TGTGCCAGCAGCTTGAGGACAGGGGCCCACTACGAGCAGTACTTC	CASSLRTGAHYEQYF
NA	NA	TRBV19	TRBJ1-2	TGTGCCAGTACCCAAGATGGGGCCCCCTTCTATGGCTACACCTTC	CASTQDGAPFYGYTF
NA	NA	TRBV5-1	TRBJ1-6	TGCGCCAGCAGCATTACAGCTGGTGGTAATTCACCCCTCCACTTT	CASSITAGGNSPLHF
NA	TRBD2	TRBV4-3	TRBJ2-5	TGCGCCAGCAGCCAAGGGACTAGCGGGGGGGCTGAGGAGACCCAGTACTTC	CASSQGTSGGAEETQYF
NA	NA	TRBV11-3	TRBJ1-5	TGTGCCAGCAGCTTGGCTCAGCCCCAGCATTTT	CASSLAQPQHF
few	TRBD1	TRBV5-1	TRBJ2-1	TGCGCCACTGGCAGGGGAAGGGGGCGCGATGAGCAGTTCTTC	CATGRGRGRDEQFF
NA	NA	TRBV9	TRBJ2-5	TGTGCCAGCAGTGTGGCAGAGGGGGTGATCCAAGAGACCCAGTACTTC	CASSVAEGVIQETQYF
NA	NA	TRBV25-1	TRBJ1-2	TGTGCCAGCAGTACAGGGTCCGGCTATGGCTACACCTTC	CASSTGSGYGYTF
NA	TRBD1	TRBV5-6	TRBJ1-1	TGTGCCAGCAGAGGGACAGGTCCGTCTGAAGCTTTCTTT	CASRGTGPSEAFF
few	NA	TRBV21-1	TRBJ1-3	TGTGCCAGCAGCAAAGCCCCGGACATGGACAACACCATATATTTT	CASSKAPDMDNTIYF
NA	NA	TRBV19	TRBJ2-7	TGTGCCAGTACCATCACAGGGGAGGCGTACGAGCAGTACTTC	CASTITGEAYEQYF
NA	NA	TRBV9	TRBJ1-4	TGTGCCAGCAGCGTATTTGGGCAGGGAAACGAAAAACTGTTTTTT	CASSVFGQGNEKLFF
few	NA	TRBV19	TRBJ1-1	TGTGCCAGTAGTATAGCCGGGAGGGGAACTGAAGCTTTCTTT	CASSIAGRGTEAFF
NA	NA	TRBV14	TRBJ1-1	TGTGCCAGCAGCCACCCCACAGGGAGTGCTGCTGAAGCTTTCTTT	CASSHPTGSAAEAFF
NA	TRBD2	TRBV5-1	TRBJ2-7	TGCGCCAGCAGCCATAGCGGGGGGTCTTCCTACGAGCAGTACTTC	CASSHSGGSSYEQYF
NA	TRBD1	TRBV14	TRBJ1-2	TGTGCCAGCAGCCAGGGACAGAGCTATGGCTACACCTTC	CASSQGQSYGYTF
NA	TRBD2	TRBV5-1	TRBJ2-3	TGCGCCAGCAGACTCCCCCCTCTAGCGGGGGTTGACACAGATACGCAGTATTTT	CASRLPPLAGVDTDTQYF
few	NA	TRBV4-2	TRBJ1-6	TGTGCCAGCAGCCAAGTAAACAGGGATCGGTATTCACCCCTCCACTTT	CASSQVNRDRYSPLHF
NA	TRBD1	TRBV6-5	TRBJ1-6	TGTGCCAGCGTACCACAGGGGTATAATTCACCCCTCCACTTT	CASVPQGYNSPLHF
NA	NA	TRBV13	TRBJ2-5	TGTGCCAGCAGCTCAGGTAGCGACCGGTTGAGAGAGACCCAGTACTTC	CASSSGSDRLRETQYF
NA	TRBD1	TRBV11-3	TRBJ2-7	TGTGCCAGCAGCTTAGCGACAGGGTCCTACGAGCAGTACTTC	CASSLATGSYEQYF
NA	TRBD1	TRBV7-9	TRBJ2-5	TGTGCCAGCAGCTTATCTCCAGGGGGCAGGGAGACCCAGTACTTC	CASSLSPGGRETQYF